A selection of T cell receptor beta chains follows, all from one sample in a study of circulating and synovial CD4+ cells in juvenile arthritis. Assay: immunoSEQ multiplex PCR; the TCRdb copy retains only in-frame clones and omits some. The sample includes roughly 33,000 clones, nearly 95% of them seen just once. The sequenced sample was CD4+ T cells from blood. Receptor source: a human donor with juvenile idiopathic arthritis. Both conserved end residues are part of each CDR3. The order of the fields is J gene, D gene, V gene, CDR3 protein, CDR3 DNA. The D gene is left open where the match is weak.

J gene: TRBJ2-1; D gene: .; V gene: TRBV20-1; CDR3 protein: CSATRGNEQFF; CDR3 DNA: TGCAGTGCAACCAGGGGCAATGAGCAGTTCTTC
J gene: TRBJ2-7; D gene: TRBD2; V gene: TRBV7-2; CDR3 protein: CASSSSGSSSYEQYF; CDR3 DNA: TGTGCCAGCAGCTCTAGCGGCAGTAGCTCCTACGAGCAGTACTTC
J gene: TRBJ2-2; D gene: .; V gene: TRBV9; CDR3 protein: CASSASGELFF; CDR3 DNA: TGTGCCAGCAGCGCCAGCGGGGAGCTGTTTTTT
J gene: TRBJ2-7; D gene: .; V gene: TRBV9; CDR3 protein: CASSPTVAKGSYEQYF; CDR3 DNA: TGTGCCAGCAGCCCAACCGTAGCGAAGGGCTCCTACGAGCAGTACTTC
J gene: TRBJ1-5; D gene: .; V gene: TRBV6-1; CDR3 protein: CASSEAVSQPQHF; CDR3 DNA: TGTGCCAGCAGTGAAGCAGTCAGTCAGCCCCAGCATTTT
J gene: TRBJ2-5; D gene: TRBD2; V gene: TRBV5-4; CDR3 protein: CASSSERGGKETQYF; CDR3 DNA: TGTGCCAGCAGCTCCGAGCGGGGGGGCAAAGAGACCCAGTACTTC
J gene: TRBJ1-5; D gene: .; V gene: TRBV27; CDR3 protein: CASRDRGTLNQPQHF; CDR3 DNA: TGTGCCAGCAGGGACCGGGGGACCTTAAATCAGCCCCAGCATTTT
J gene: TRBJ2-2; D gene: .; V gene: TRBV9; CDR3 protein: CASTLTGSTTGELFF; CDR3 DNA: TGTGCCAGCACCTTAACCGGGTCAACCACCGGGGAGCTGTTTTTT
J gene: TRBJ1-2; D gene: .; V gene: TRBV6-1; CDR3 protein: CASSERSRSYGYTF; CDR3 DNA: TGTGCCAGCAGTGAACGGTCACGTAGCTATGGCTACACCTTC
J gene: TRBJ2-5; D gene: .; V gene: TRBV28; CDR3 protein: CASSILTGPQYF; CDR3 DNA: TGTGCCAGCAGTATCTTGACAGGCCCCCAGTACTTC
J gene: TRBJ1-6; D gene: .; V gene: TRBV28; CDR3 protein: CASSSTTGQGSSPLHF; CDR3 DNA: TGTGCCAGCAGCTCAACGACTGGGCAGGGGTCTTCACCCCTCCACTTT
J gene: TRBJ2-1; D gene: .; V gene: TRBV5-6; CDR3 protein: CASSHGVSSYNEQFF; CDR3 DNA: TGTGCCAGCAGCCACGGAGTGTCGTCCTACAATGAGCAGTTCTTC
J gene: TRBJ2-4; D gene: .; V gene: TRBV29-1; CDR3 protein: CSVEVLQGYIQYF; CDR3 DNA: TGCAGCGTTGAAGTCTTGCAGGGGTACATTCAGTACTTC
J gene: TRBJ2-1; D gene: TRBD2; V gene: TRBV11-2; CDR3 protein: CASTRGTSGSYEQFF; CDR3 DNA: TGTGCCAGCACCCGAGGGACTAGCGGGAGCTATGAGCAGTTCTTC
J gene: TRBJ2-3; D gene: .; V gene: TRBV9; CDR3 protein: CASSAHHTTDTQYF; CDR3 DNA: TGTGCCAGCAGCGCCCATCACACCACAGATACGCAGTATTTT
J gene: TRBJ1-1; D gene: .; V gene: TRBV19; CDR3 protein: CASSPFAVNTEAFF; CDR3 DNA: TGTGCCAGTAGTCCCTTTGCGGTGAACACTGAAGCTTTCTTT
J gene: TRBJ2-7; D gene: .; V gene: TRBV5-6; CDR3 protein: CASSVSGRTYEQYF; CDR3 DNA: TGTGCCAGCAGCGTTTCGGGGAGAACCTACGAGCAGTACTTC
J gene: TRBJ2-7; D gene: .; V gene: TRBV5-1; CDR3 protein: CASSQPGQGSEQYF; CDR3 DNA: TGCGCCAGCAGCCAACCGGGCCAAGGGAGCGAGCAGTACTTC
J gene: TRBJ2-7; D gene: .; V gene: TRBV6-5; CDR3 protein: CASSYGQIHYEQYF; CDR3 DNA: TGTGCCAGCAGCTACGGACAAATTCACTACGAGCAGTACTTC
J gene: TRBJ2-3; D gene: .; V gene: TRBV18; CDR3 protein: CASSPSTDTQYF; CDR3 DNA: TGTGCCAGCTCACCCAGTACAGATACGCAGTATTTT
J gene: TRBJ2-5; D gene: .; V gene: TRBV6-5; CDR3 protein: CASSYSPYQETQYF; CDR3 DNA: TGTGCCAGCAGTTACTCTCCATACCAAGAGACCCAGTACTTC
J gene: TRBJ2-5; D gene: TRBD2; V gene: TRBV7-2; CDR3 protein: CASSLSSGIETQYF; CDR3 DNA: TGTGCCAGCAGCTTATCGAGCGGGATCGAGACCCAGTACTTC
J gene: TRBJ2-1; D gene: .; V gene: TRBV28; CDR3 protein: CASSLKTSYNEQFF; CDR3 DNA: TGTGCCAGCAGTTTAAAGACTAGTTACAATGAGCAGTTCTTC
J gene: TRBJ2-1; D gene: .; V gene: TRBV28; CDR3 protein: CASSLDPAISYNEQFF; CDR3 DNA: TGTGCCAGCAGTTTAGATCCCGCGATCTCCTACAATGAGCAGTTCTTC
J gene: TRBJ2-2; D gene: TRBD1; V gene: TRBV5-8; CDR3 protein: CASPPRGTANTGELFF; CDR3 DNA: TGTGCCAGCCCCCCTAGGGGGACAGCGAACACCGGGGAGCTGTTTTTT
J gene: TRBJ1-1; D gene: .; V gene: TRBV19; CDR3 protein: CASSISGASAFF; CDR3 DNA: TGTGCCAGTAGTATAAGTGGTGCGTCAGCTTTCTTT
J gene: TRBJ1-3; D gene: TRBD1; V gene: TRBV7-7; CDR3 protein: CASSPGTGGDSGNTIYF; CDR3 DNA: TGTGCCAGCAGCCCGGGGACAGGGGGCGATTCTGGAAACACCATATATTTT
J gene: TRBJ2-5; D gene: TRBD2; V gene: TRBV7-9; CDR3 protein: CASSSTRGGPGTQYF; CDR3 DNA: TGTGCCAGCAGCTCCACACGGGGGGGACCGGGGACCCAGTACTTC
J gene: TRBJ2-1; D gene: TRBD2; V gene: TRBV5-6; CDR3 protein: CASSPGGAYNEQFF; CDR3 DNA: TGTGCCAGCAGCCCGGGGGGGGCCTACAATGAGCAGTTCTTC
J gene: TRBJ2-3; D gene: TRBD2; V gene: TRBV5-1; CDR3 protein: CASSLGGGSTDTQYF; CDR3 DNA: TGCGCCAGCAGCTTGGGCGGGGGGAGCACAGATACGCAGTATTTT